The following is a T cell receptor beta chain sequence with its context. No antigen is known for it. These data are taken from a study of OX40 agonist ivuxolimab in advanced cancers. The wider study: Patients were treated with intravenous ivuxolimab, dosed at 0.01 to 10 mg/kg and infused every 2 weeks. Antecedent anti-PD-1, anti-PD-L1 or anti-CTLA-4 therapy was permissible, with roughly 40% having received some.

Repertoires were generated with immunoSEQ multiplex PCR, while TCRdb's copy carries only in-frame clones and drops some. The table records about 61,000 clones, approximately 82% of them present only once. Notes on the study in general: On average, CD8+ T cells showed a greater number of expanded clones than CD4+.

V shed 4 bases and J 4 bases; nucleotides not matched to a gene: 5. Germline V lookup: CDR1 MDHEN, CDR2 SYDVKM. The CDR3 is made up of 14 amino acids. This receptor was obtained from an adult with an advanced solid tumor such as melanoma, head and neck, liver or kidney cancer. The chain has TRBV28 and TRBJ1-2, with 8 bases that match TRBD1. Material: CD4+ or CD8+ T cells sorted from blood, obtained in a trial of the OX40 agonist ivuxolimab. The CDR3 region has the DNA TGTGCCAGCAGTTACCAGGGGGCGGGCTATGGCTACACCTTC. Its protein is CASSYQGAGYGYTF.